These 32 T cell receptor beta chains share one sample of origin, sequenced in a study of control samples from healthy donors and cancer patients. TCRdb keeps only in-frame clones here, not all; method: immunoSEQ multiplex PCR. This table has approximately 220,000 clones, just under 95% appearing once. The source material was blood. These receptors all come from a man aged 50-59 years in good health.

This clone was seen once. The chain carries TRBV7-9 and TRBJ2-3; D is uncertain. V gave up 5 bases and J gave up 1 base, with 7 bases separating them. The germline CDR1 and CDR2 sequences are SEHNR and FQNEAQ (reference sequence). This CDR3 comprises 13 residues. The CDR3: CASSIGRTDTQYF. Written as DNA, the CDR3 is TGTGCCAGCAGCATCGGACGCACAGATACGCAGTATTTT.

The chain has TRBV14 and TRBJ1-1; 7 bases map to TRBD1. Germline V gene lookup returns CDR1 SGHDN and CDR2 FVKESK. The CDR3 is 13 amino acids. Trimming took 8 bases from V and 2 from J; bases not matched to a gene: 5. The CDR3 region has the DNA TGTGCCAGCGAGGGACAGAGAAACACTGAAGCTTTCTTT. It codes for CASEGQRNTEAFF.

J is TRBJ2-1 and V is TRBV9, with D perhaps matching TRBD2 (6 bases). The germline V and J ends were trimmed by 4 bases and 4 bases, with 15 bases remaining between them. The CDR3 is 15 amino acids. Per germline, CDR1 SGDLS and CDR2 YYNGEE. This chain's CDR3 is CASSLTGGVYNEQFF. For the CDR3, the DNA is TGTGCCAGCAGCTTAACAGGAGGGGTTTACAATGAGCAGTTCTTC.

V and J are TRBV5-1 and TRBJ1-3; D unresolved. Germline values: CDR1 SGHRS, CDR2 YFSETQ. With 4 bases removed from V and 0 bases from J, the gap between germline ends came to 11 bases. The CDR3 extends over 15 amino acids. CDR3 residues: CASSLYSVSGNTIYF. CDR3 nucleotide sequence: TGCGCCAGCAGCCTATACAGCGTCTCTGGAAACACCATATATTTT.

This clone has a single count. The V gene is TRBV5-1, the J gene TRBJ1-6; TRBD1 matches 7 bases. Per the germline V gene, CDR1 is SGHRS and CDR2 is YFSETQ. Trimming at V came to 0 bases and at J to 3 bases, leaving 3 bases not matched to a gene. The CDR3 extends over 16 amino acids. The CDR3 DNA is TGCGCCAGCAGCTTGGAAGGGACAGTCTATAATTCACCCCTCCACTTT. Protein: CASSLEGTVYNSPLHF.

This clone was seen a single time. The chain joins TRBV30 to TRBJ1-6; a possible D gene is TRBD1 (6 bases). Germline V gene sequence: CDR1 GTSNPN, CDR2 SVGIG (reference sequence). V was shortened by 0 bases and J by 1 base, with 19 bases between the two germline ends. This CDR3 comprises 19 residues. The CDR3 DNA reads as TGTGCCTGGAGTGTAAGTCGGGGAGGGGGAGTTTCCTATAATTCACCCCTCCACTTT. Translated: CAWSVSRGGGVSYNSPLHF. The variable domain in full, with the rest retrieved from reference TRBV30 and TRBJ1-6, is SQTIHQWPATLVQPVGSPLSLECTVEGTSNPNLYWYRQAAGRGLQLLFYSVGIGQISSEVPQNLSASRPQDRQFILSSKKLLLSDSGFYLCAWSVSRGGGVSYNSPLHFGNGTRLTVT.

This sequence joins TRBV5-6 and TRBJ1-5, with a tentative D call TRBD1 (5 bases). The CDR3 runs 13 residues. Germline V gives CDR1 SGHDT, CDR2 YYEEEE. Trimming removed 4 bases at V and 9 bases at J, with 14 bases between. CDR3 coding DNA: TGTGCCAGCAGCCCAATGGCCGGGGGGCCCCAGCATTTT. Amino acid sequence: CASSPMAGGPQHF.

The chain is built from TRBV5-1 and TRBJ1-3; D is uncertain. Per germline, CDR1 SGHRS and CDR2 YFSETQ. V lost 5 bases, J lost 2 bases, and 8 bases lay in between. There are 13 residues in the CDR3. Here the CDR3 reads CASSVEAGNTIYF. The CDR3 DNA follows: TGCGCCAGCAGTGTGGAGGCTGGAAACACCATATATTTT.

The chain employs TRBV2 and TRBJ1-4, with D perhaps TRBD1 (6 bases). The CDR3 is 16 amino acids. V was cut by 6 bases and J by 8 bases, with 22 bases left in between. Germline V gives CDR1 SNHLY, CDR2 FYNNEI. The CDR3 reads CASRDRVGGFEEKLFF. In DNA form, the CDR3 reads TGTGCCAGCAGAGATCGGGTGGGGGGCTTCGAAGAAAAACTGTTTTTT.

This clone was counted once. The CDR3 coding sequence is TGTGCCAGCAGAGATCGGGGACAGGGGCACCAAGAGACCCAGTACTTC. Its translation is CASRDRGQGHQETQYF. The gene calls are TRBV28 and TRBJ2-5; TRBD1 aligns across 10 bases. V was clipped by 6 bases and J by 0 bases; unmatched bases: 7. CDR1 and CDR2 (germline): MDHEN, SYDVKM. This CDR3 is built from 16 residues.

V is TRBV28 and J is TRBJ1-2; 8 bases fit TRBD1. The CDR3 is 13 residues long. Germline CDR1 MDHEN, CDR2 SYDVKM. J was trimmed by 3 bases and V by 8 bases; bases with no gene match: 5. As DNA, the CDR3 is TGTGCCAGCCGCCTGACAGGGGACTATGGCTACACCTTC. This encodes CASRLTGDYGYTF.

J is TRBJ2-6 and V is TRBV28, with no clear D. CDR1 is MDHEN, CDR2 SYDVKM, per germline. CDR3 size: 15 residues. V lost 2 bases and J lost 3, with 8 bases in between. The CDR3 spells CASSLAGFGANVLTF. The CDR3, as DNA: TGTGCCAGCAGTTTAGCCGGGTTTGGGGCCAACGTCCTGACTTTC.

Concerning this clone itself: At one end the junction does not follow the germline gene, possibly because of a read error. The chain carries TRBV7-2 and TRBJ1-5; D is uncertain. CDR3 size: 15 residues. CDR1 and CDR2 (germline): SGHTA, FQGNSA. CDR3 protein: CASSLVAQPNQLQHF. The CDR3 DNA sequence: TGTGCCAGCAGCTTAGTGGCCCAACCCAATCAGCTCCAGCATTTT.

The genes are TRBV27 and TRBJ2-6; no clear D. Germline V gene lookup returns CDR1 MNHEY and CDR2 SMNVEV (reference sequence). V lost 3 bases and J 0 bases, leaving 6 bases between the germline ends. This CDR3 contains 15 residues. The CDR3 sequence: CASSFWSSGANVLTF. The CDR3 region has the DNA TGTGCCAGCAGTTTCTGGAGCTCTGGGGCCAACGTCCTGACTTTC.

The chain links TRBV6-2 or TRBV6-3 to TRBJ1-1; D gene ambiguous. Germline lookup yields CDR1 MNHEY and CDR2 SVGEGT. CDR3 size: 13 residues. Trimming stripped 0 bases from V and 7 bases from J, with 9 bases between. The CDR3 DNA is TGTGCCAGCAGTTACTCCGGGGTCCGTGAAGCTTTCTTT. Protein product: CASSYSGVREAFF.

The CDR3 loop is CASSPAENPYNEQFF. In DNA form, the CDR3 reads TGCGCCAGCAGCCCCGCAGAGAACCCCTACAATGAGCAGTTCTTC. This chain links TRBV5-1 with TRBJ2-1, with D uncertain. This CDR3 is built from 15 residues. The V end was cut by 4 bases, the J end by 2 bases, with 13 bases between. Germline V gene lookup returns CDR1 SGHRS and CDR2 YFSETQ.

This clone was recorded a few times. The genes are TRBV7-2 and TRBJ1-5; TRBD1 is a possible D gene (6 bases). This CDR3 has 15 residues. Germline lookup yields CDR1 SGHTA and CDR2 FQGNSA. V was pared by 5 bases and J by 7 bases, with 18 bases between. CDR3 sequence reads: CASSTTDRRDQPQHF. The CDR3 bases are TGTGCCAGCAGCACTACTGACAGGAGAGACCAGCCCCAGCATTTT.

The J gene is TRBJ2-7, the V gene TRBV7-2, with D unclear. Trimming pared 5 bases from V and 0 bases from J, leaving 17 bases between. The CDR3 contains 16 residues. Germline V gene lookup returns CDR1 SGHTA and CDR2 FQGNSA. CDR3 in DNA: TGTGCCAGCAGCCTAAGTGTGGCAGGTAGCTCCTACGAGCAGTACTTC. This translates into CASSLSVAGSSYEQYF.

CDR3 in amino acids: CASRGDRGTGQPQHF. In DNA, the CDR3 is TGTGCCAGCAGGGGGGACAGGGGAACGGGGCAGCCCCAGCATTTT. The genes are TRBV2 and TRBJ1-5; 10 nucleotides agree with TRBD1. The CDR3 is 15 amino acids. Trimming took 6 bases from V and 7 from J; bases not matched to a gene: 9. CDR1 SNHLY and CDR2 FYNNEI come from the germline V gene.

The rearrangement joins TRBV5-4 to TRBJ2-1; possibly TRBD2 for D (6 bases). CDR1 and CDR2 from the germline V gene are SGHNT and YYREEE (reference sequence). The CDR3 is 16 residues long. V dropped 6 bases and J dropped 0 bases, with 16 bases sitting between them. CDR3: CASTSGTDYSYNEQFF. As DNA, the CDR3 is TGTGCCAGCACGTCCGGGACGGACTACTCCTACAATGAGCAGTTCTTC.

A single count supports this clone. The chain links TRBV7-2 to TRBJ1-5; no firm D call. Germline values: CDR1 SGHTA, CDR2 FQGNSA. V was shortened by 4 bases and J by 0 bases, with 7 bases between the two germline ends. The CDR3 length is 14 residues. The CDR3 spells CASSSRYSNQPQHF. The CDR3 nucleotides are TGTGCCAGCAGCTCCCGTTATAGCAATCAGCCCCAGCATTTT.

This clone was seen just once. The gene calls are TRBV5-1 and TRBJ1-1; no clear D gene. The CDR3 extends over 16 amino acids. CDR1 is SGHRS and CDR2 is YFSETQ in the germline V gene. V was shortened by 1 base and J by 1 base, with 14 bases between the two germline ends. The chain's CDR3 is CASSLTVSVKNTEAFF. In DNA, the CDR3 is TGCGCCAGCAGCTTGACCGTTTCTGTTAAGAACACTGAAGCTTTCTTT.

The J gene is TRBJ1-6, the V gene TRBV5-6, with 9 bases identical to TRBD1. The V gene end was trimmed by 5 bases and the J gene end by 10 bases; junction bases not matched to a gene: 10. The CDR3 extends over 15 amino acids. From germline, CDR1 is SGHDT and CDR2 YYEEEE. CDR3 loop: CASRRWDRDGSPLHF. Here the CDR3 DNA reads TGTGCCAGCAGACGATGGGACAGGGATGGATCACCCCTCCACTTT.

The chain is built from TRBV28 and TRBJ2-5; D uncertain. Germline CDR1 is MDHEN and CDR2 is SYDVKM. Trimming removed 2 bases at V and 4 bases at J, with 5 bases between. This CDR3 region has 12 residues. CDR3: CASSLVGETQYF. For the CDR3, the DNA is TGTGCCAGCAGTTTAGTCGGAGAGACCCAGTACTTC.

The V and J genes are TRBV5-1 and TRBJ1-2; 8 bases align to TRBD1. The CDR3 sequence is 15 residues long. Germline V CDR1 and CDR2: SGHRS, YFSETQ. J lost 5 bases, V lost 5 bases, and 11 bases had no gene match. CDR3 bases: TGCGCCAGCAGGTCGGGACAGGAGAAGGGTTATGGCTACACCTTC. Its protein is CASRSGQEKGYGYTF.

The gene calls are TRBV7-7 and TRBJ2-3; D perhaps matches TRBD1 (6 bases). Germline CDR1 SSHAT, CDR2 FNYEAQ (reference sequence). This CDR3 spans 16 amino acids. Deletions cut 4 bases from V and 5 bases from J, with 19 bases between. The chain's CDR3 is CASSSGVGSPGDTQYF. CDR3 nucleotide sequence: TGTGCCAGCAGCTCAGGGGTGGGGTCCCCGGGAGATACGCAGTATTTT.

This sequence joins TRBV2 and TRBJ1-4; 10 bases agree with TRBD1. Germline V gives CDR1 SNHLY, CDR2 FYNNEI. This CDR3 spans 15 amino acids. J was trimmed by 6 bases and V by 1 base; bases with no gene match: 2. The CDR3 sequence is CASSEGGTGDEKLFF. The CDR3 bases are TGTGCCAGCAGTGAAGGTGGGACAGGGGATGAAAAACTGTTTTTT.

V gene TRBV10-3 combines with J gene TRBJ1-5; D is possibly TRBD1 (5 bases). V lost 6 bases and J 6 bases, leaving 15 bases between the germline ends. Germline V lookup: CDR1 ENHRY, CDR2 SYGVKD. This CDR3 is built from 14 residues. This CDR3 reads CAISEGPSGQPQHF. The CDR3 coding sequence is TGTGCCATCAGCGAGGGACCGAGCGGTCAGCCCCAGCATTTT.

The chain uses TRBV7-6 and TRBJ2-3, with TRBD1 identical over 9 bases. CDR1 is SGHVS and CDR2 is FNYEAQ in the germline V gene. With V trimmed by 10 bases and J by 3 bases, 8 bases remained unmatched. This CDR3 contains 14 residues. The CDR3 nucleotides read TGTGCCACTGCACCCGGGACAGGGACAGATACGCAGTATTTT. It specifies CATAPGTGTDTQYF.

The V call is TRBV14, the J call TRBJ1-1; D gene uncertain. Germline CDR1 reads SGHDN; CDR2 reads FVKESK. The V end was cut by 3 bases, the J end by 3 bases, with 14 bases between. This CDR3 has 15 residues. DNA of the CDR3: TGTGCCAGCAGCCAGGGGTCCCTAGCCTACACTGAAGCTTTCTTT. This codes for CASSQGSLAYTEAFF.

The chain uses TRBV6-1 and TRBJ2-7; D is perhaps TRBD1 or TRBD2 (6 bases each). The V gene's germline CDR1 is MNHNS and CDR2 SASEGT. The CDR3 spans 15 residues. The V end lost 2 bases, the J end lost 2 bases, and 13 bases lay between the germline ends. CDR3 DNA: TGTGCCAGCAGTGAACAGGGGACTCCCACCTACGAGCAGTACTTC. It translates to CASSEQGTPTYEQYF.

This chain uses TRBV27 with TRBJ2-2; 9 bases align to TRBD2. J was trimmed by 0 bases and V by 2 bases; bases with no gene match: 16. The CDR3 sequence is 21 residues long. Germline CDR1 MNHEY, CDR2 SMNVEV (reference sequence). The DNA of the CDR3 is TGTGCCAGCAGTTTACTCTCCCGCGGGGGGGGATCAGGAACGAACACCGGGGAGCTGTTTTTT. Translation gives CASSLLSRGGGSGTNTGELFF.